The subject of this entry is one T cell receptor (beta chain). The data originate from a study of cytomegalovirus exposure and HLA in healthy donors. The PCR employed 60 Vbeta primers together with 13 Jbeta primers. Some clones are missing from TCRdb's copy, which holds only in-frame ones; the method was immunoSEQ multiplex PCR. The table shows around 140,000 clones, with about 78% occurring only once. V lost 5 bases to trimming and J lost 5 bases; unmatched junction nucleotides: 14. CDR1 is MRHNA, CDR2 SNTAGT, per germline. The CDR3 extends over 16 amino acids. The sequencing input was PBMCs. This TCR derives from a man aged 50 to 60 in good health and CMV-seropositive. This chain uses TRBV6-4 with TRBJ1-2, with 7 bases aligning to TRBD1. CDR3 region: CASSPGQNARLYGYTF. The CDR3 nucleotides read TGTGCCAGCAGTCCGGGACAGAACGCTCGGTTGTATGGCTACACCTTC.